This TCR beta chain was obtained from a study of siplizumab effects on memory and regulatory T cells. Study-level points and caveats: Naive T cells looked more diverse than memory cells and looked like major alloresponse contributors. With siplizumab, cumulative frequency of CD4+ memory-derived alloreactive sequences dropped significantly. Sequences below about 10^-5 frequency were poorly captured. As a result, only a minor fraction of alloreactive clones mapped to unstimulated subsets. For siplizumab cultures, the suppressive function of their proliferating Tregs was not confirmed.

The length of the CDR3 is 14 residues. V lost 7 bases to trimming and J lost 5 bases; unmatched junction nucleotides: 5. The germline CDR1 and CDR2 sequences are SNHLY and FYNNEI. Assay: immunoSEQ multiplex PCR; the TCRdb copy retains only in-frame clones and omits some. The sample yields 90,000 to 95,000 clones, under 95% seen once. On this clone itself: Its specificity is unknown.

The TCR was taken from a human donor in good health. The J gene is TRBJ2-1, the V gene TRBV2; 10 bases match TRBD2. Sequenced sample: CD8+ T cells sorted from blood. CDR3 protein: CASTAGTSDNEQFF. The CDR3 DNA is TGTGCCAGCACCGCCGGGACTAGCGACAATGAGCAGTTCTTC.